A selection of T cell receptor beta chains follows, all from one sample in a study of chemoradiotherapy in HPV16-positive cancers. Only in-frame clones appear in the TCRdb table, and some are missing; sequencing was by immunoSEQ multiplex PCR. The table includes some 16,000 clones, around 80% detected once. The sample here was taken from a patient who underwent chemoradiotherapy. The receptors here all came from a human donor with HPV-associated anogenital cancer. The CDR3 runs from the conserved cysteine through the conserved F or W.

J	V	CDR3
TRBJ1-3	TRBV7-6	CASSPRGQTYSGNTIYF
TRBJ2-7	TRBV7-8	CASSSDRFSYEQYF
TRBJ2-1	TRBV7-6	CASSLVAGGVEDNEQFF
TRBJ1-2	TRBV7-9	CASSLASRQGAGDGYTF
TRBJ2-7	TRBV18	CASSPAGGSSYEQYF
TRBJ1-1	TRBV6-1	CASRQREAFF
TRBJ1-5	TRBV7-2	CASSRDNGNQPQHF
TRBJ1-1	TRBV7-9	CASSSRAANTEAFF
TRBJ1-4	TRBV9	CASSVGIAGGEKLFF
TRBJ1-5	TRBV6-1	CASSDFRQPQHF
TRBJ1-2	TRBV5-1	CASREGATSYGYTF
TRBJ2-7	TRBV5-1	CASSLGGPYGEQYF
TRBJ1-3	TRBV15	CATSRDRATIYF
TRBJ2-7	TRBV19	CASSIGQVGPYEQYF
TRBJ1-1	TRBV4-3	CASSQGTRETDTEAFF
TRBJ2-7	TRBV7-9	CASSTGVYEQYF
TRBJ1-1	TRBV2	CASTGQGDTEAFF
TRBJ2-3	TRBV9	CASSVGDSADTQYF
TRBJ1-2	TRBV4-3	CASSPLPNYGYTF
TRBJ1-2	TRBV11-2	CASSLDSGTGVYGYTF
TRBJ2-7	TRBV11-1	CASSVGTLSSYEQYF
TRBJ1-1	TRBV28	CASRLNTEAFF
TRBJ2-7	TRBV28	CASSLSGTYNEQYF
TRBJ2-7	TRBV12-2	CASRRGTSGGKGYEQYF
TRBJ2-1	TRBV7-9	CASSLADNEQFF
TRBJ1-5	TRBV28	CASSLFGGQPQHF
TRBJ1-1	TRBV6-6	CASSYSGTVQAAFF
TRBJ2-7	TRBV27	CASRVTGGPTEQYF
TRBJ1-1	TRBV6-5	CASITIRVANTEAFF
TRBJ1-2	TRBV30	CAWSVGNSGVLRYGYTF
TRBJ2-4	TRBV28	CASSPNSGPRDF
TRBJ2-5	TRBV19	CASSTGLGGNQETQYF
TRBJ2-7	TRBV28	CAATDRGSYEQYF
TRBJ1-1	TRBV28	CASSPLPSSGLPMNTEAFF
TRBJ1-1	TRBV28	CASSLRADGEAFF
TRBJ2-3	TRBV6-5	CASSHRRPTDTQYF
TRBJ1-1	TRBV11-1	CASRNLYTEAFF
TRBJ1-2	TRBV7-8	CASSGGQGGYGYTF
TRBJ1-1	TRBV20-1	CSAALNTEAFF
TRBJ2-7	TRBV4-1	CASSQDGDPYEQYF
TRBJ2-5	TRBV27	CASRSGVKETQYF
TRBJ2-7	TRBV7-6	CASSSQGGSYEQYF
TRBJ2-5	TRBV11-3	CASSRGRGELRETQYF
TRBJ2-6	TRBV6-5	CASSYDINPGANVLTF
TRBJ1-6	TRBV28	CASSFRQGGLSSYNSPLHF
TRBJ2-1	TRBV19	CASSKRQYNEQFF
TRBJ2-7	TRBV6-6	CASSHRTGWDEQYF
TRBJ2-7	TRBV5-1	CASSLVASYEQYF
TRBJ1-4	TRBV11-2	CASSRFGGLSNEKLFF
TRBJ2-2	TRBV2	CASSDVFRQGPNTGELFF
TRBJ1-1	TRBV2	CASSVEIGGTEAFF
TRBJ2-1	TRBV5-1	CASSLVRSGGEQFF
TRBJ1-1	TRBV7-8	CASSKTPMNTEAFF
TRBJ1-2	TRBV5-1	CASRRQEPYGYTF
TRBJ2-7	TRBV29-1	CSVVGPVDGEQYF
TRBJ2-5	TRBV7-2	CASSPAPGFGETQYF
TRBJ2-1	TRBV7-7	CASSSTGLPYNEQFF